The T cell receptor beta chain described here comes from a study of blood T cell repertoires in COVID-19. As for the study in general: Sources were T cells, B-cell-depleted T cells, or PBMCs; the material itself was cDNA or gDNA.

This CDR3 comprises 13 residues. The germline V gene has CDR1 SGHTA and CDR2 FQGNSA. Trimming shortened V by 0 bases and J by 9 bases, and 9 bases separated the two germline ends. Original handling: Estimated nucleated cell counts came from reference gene primer amplification. Measured with immunoSEQ multiplex PCR; TCRdb has only the in-frame clones, and not every one. Clone size and the V and J calls come from that table; the DNA yielded D and trimming. The data hold fewer than 70,000 clones, with approximately 81% observed a single time. The V gene is TRBV7-2, the J gene TRBJ2-4; weak D call: TRBD1 (5 bases). The TCR was taken from a man aged 50-60 years with active COVID-19. Sequencing used peripheral blood. CDR3: CASSLALQGIQYF. CDR3 in DNA: TGTGCCAGCAGCTTAGCGCTGCAGGGCATTCAGTACTTC. Combining the CDR3 with reference TRBV7-2 and TRBJ2-4 gives the whole variable domain GAGVSQSPSNKVTEKGKDVELRCDPISGHTALYWYRQSLGQGLEFLIYFQGNSAPDKSGLPSDRFSAERTGGSVSTLTIQRTQQEDSAVYLCASSLALQGIQYFGAGTRLSVL.